This T cell receptor beta chain was sequenced in a study of blood T cell repertoires in COVID-19. Across the study: From T cells, B-cell-depleted T cells, or PBMCs came the material, which was cDNA or gDNA.

V lost 1 base to trimming and J lost 4 bases, with 4 bases between them. This CDR3 is built from 12 residues. Looked up from germline, CDR1 is SGHRS and CDR2 is YFSETQ. Sequencing was performed with immunoSEQ multiplex PCR; in TCRdb, only in-frame clones are kept and a portion is missing. The sample lists 93,000 or so clones; almost 90% were seen once. The chain uses TRBV5-1 and TRBJ2-3; D ambiguous. The sample taken for sequencing was peripheral blood. The clonotype comes from a human donor in a cohort sampled during active COVID-19. CDR3 sequence reads: CASSLPADTQYF. CDR3 bases: TGCGCCAGCAGCTTGCCGGCAGATACGCAGTATTTT.